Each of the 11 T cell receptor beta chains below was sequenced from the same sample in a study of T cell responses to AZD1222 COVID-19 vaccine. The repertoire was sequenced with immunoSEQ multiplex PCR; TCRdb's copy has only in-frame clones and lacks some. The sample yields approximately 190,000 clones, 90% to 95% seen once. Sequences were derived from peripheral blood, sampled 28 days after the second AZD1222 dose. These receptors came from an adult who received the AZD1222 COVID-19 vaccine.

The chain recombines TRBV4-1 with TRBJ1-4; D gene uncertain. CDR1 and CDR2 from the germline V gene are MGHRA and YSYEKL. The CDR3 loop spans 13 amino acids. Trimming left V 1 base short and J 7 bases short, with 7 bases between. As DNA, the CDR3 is TGCGCCAGCAGCCAAGTGGTGGGTGAAAAACTGTTTTTT. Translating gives CASSQVVGEKLFF.

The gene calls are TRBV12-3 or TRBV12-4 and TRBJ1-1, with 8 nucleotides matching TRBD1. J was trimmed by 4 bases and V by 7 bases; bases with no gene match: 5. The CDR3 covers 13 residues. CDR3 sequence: CASIGQGGTEAFF. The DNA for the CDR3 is TGTGCCAGCATCGGACAGGGAGGCACTGAAGCTTTCTTT.

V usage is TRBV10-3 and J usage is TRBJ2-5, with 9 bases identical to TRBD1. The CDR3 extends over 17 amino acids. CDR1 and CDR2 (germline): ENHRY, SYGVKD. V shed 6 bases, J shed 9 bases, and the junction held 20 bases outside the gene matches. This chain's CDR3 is CAIRGGTGTKESTAQYF. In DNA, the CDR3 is TGTGCCATCAGGGGCGGGACAGGGACCAAGGAGTCGACAGCCCAGTACTTC.

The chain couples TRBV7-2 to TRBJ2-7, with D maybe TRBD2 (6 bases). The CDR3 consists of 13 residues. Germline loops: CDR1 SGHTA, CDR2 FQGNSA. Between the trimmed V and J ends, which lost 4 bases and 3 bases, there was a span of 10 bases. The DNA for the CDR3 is TGTGCCAGCAGCTCGGGACTTATCTACGAGCAGTACTTC. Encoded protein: CASSSGLIYEQYF.

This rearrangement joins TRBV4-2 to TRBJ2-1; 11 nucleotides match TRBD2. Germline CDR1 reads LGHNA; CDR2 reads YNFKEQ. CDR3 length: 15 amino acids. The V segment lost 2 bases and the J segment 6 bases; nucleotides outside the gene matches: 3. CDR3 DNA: TGTGCCAGCAGCCAACCTAGCGGGGGGACCAATGAGCAGTTCTTC. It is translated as CASSQPSGGTNEQFF.

The CDR3 spells CASSLGGGGTEAFF. For the CDR3, the DNA is TGCGCCAGCAGCTTAGGAGGGGGCGGCACTGAAGCTTTCTTT. The chain carries TRBV5-1 and TRBJ1-1, with 7 bases identical to TRBD1. The CDR3 is 14 amino acids. V lost 2 bases to trimming and J lost 4 bases; unmatched junction nucleotides: 5. The germline CDR1 and CDR2 sequences are SGHRS and YFSETQ.

As DNA, the CDR3 is TGTGCCAGCAGCTTAGTGCTAACAGACTACGAGCAGTACTTC. It codes for CASSLVLTDYEQYF. The chain recombines TRBV7-2 with TRBJ2-7; no definite D call. Germline CDR1 SGHTA, CDR2 FQGNSA. Trimming took off 1 base at V and 3 bases at J, with 10 bases between the two ends. This CDR3 contains 14 residues.

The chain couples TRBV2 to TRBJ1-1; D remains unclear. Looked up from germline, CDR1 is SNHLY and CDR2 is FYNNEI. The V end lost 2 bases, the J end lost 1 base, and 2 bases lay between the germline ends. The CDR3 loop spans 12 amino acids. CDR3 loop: CASSEWNTEAFF. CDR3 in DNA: TGTGCCAGCAGTGAATGGAACACTGAAGCTTTCTTT.

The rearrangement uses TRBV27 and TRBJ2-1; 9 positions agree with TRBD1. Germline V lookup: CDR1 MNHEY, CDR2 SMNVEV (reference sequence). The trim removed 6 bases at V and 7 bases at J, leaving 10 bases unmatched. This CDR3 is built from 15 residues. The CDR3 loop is CASRLTGGPGNEQFF. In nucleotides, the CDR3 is TGTGCCAGCAGGCTAACAGGGGGCCCGGGGAATGAGCAGTTCTTC.

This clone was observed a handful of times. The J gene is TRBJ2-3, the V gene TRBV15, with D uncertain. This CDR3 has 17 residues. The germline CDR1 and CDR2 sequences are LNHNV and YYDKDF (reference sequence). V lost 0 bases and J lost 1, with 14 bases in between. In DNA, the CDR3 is TGTGCCACCAGCAGAGATTACAGCCTTACCCGCACAGATACGCAGTATTTT. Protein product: CATSRDYSLTRTDTQYF.

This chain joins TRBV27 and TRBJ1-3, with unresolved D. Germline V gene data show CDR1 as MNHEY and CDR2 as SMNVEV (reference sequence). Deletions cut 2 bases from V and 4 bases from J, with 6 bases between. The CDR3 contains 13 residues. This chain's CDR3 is CASSLNGGNTIYF. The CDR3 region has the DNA TGTGCCAGCAGTTTAAACGGGGGAAACACCATATATTTT.